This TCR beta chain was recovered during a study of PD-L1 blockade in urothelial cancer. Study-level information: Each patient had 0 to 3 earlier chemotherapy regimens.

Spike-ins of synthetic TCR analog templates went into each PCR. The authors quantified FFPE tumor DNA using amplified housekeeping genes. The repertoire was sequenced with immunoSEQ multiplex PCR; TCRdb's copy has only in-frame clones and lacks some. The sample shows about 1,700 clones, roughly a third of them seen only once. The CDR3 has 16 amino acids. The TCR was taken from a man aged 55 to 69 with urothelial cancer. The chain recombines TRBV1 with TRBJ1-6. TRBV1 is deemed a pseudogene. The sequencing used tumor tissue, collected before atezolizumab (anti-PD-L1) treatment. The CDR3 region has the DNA TGCGCCAGCAGCAATCGCTTCCAGGGTGGGGGTTCACCCCTCCACTTT. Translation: CASSNRFQGGGSPLHF.